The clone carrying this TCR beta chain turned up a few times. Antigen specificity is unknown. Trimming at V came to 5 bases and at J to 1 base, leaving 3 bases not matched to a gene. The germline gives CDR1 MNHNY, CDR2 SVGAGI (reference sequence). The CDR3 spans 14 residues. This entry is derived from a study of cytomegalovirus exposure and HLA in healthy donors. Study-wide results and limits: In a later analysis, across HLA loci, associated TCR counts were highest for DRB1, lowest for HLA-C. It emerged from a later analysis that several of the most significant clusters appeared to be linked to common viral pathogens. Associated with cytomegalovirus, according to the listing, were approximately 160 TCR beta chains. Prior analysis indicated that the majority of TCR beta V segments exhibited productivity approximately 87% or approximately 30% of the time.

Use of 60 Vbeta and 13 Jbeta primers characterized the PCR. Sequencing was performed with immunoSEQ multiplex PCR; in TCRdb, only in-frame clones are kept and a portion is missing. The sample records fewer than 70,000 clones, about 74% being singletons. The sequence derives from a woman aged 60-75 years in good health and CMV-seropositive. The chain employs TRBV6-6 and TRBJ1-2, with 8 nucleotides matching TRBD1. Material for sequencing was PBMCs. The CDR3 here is CASSKDRGNYGYTF. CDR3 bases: TGTGCCAGCAGTAAAGACAGGGGTAACTATGGCTACACCTTC.